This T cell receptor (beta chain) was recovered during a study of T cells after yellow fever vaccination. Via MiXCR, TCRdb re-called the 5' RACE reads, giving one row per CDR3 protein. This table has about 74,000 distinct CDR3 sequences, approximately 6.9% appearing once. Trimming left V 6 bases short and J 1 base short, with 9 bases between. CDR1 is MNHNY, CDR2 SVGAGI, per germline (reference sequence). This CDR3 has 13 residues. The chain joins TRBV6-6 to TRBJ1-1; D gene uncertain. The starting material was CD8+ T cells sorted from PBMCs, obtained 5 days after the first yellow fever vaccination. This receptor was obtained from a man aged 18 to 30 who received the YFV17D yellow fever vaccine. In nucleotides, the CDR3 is TGTGCCAGCAGACACGGGAAGAACACTGAAGCTTTCTTT. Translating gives CASRHGKNTEAFF.